This T cell receptor beta chain was recorded in a study of brain T cells in children with intractable seizures. Clones were sequenced by immunoSEQ multiplex PCR, and TCRdb holds only the in-frame ones, with some missing. The sample holds approximately 3,900 clones; approximately 72% are singletons and the top ten take about half. Surgery cases with the highest brain T cell transcript signatures were chosen for sequencing. This CDR3 spans 16 amino acids. Germline CDR1 and CDR2: MDHEN and SYDVKM. J was trimmed by 4 bases and V by 4 bases; bases with no gene match: 10. This sequence was found in a girl aged 2-10 years with Rasmussen encephalitis and intractable seizures. The material was resected brain tissue, obtained at surgery. V is TRBV28 and J is TRBJ2-3; the match to TRBD2 covers 8 bases. CDR3 nucleotides: TGTGCCAGCAGTTCCCTTATAGCGGGGAAGCCAGATACGCAGTATTTT. Protein: CASSSLIAGKPDTQYF.